This paragraph covers one T cell receptor beta chain sequence. This sample stems from a study of blood T cell repertoires in COVID-19. Turning to the study itself: Samples of COVID-19 (acute and convalescent) were obtained from the United States, Italy and Spain. The analysed material was cDNA or gDNA that came from T cells, B-cell-depleted T cells, or PBMCs.

In the original processing: How many nucleated cells were present was estimated from reference gene primer amplification. Assay: immunoSEQ multiplex PCR; the TCRdb copy retains only in-frame clones and omits some. V, J and clone size reflect that table, while D and trimming were determined from the DNA. The sample holds about 260,000 clones, 83% seen once. Trimming left V 2 bases short and J 8 bases short, with 12 bases between. The CDR3 covers 14 residues. Per germline, CDR1 MNHEY and CDR2 SVGEGT. The TCR was taken from a woman aged 45 to 65 who had recovered from COVID-19. The chain combines TRBV6-2 or TRBV6-3 with TRBJ1-4; the D gene is possibly TRBD1 (5 bases). The sample comprised peripheral blood. CDR3 region: CASSYGPGKEKLFF. The CDR3 bases are TGTGCCAGCAGTTACGGGCCAGGGAAGGAAAAACTGTTTTTT.